The rows below give T cell receptor beta chains drawn from one sample of a study of T cell responses to AZD1222 COVID-19 vaccine. Using immunoSEQ multiplex PCR, the repertoire was profiled, and TCRdb retains in-frame clones only, with some absent. The repertoire consists of 100,000 to 150,000 clones, with about 85% occurring once and the leading ten covering approximately 4.4%. Specimen: peripheral blood, collected 28 days after the second AZD1222 dose. The receptors come from an adult who received the AZD1222 COVID-19 vaccine. Both conserved end residues are trimmed from each CDR3. The order of the fields is CDR3 protein, clone size, V gene. Only part of the rows carry a size: once, few, many, or a class if the clone is expanded.

ASSRVGSGYEQY | - | TRBV7-8
ASSQAGDQPQH | once | TRBV4-2
ASSPTQGRAF | - | TRBV6-5
ASTTNGEGLWDEQF | - | TRBV27
ASSFWDGYT | - | TRBV28
ASRRNSGGAYEQY | - | TRBV7-2
ASSAPPEGNEKLF | - | TRBV28
ASSQYYEKLF | - | TRBV3-1/TRBV3-2
ASSELRGPPDTQY | - | TRBV6-1
ASSETGNTEAF | - | TRBV6-1
ASSLGAGGGGNQPQH | - | TRBV28
SVGGVTEAF | - | TRBV29-1
ASTSTYSEAF | - | TRBV28
AWSKQGTGNTIY | - | TRBV30
SAIRGYGYT | - | TRBV20-1
ASSGRRDLPFSGY | - | TRBV2
ATNIPSMGKGEKLF | - | TRBV2
ASRRKGGGDSGQIYGYT | - | TRBV7-2
ASSVGQGGSYEQY | - | TRBV2
ASSLARRGGLNEQF | - | TRBV5-1
ASSPLAGETNEQF | - | TRBV21-1
ASSYLGWETQY | - | TRBV27
ASSDSRAEDTQY | - | TRBV6-4
ASSGGTGNNQPQH | - | TRBV10-1
ASSPRDFSYEQY | - | TRBV5-1
ASSSGTGGSGNTIY | - | TRBV7-9
ASSSSGRLARGYT | - | TRBV5-1
ASTQAGWVDTQY | - | TRBV6-6
ASSADSFADGYT | - | TRBV10-2
ASSLGADVLGEQF | - | TRBV5-1
ASSLGRGYNEQF | - | TRBV5-4
ASSHLWQGATEAF | - | TRBV4-3
ASSLVTSNTEAF | - | TRBV5-1
ASSFTTGRRNQPQH | - | TRBV6-5
ASSISGGATDTQY | - | TRBV7-8
ASSRVNTEAF | once | TRBV5-4
ASGLGTSGGTTDTQY | - | TRBV12-5
ASRYGGMNTEAF | - | TRBV7-8
ASRAAGGHGYT | few | TRBV12-3/TRBV12-4
ASSLGWGETSDFNEQF | - | TRBV7-2
ASRGEGGGQPQH | - | TRBV2
ASSKGTGGANSPLH | - | TRBV7-9
ASSQETVNQPQH | - | TRBV4-1
ASSLGYGRVGTTNEKLF | - | TRBV28
ASSDRGRETQY | - | TRBV12-3/TRBV12-4
ASRRRTGSSYEQY | - | TRBV5-1